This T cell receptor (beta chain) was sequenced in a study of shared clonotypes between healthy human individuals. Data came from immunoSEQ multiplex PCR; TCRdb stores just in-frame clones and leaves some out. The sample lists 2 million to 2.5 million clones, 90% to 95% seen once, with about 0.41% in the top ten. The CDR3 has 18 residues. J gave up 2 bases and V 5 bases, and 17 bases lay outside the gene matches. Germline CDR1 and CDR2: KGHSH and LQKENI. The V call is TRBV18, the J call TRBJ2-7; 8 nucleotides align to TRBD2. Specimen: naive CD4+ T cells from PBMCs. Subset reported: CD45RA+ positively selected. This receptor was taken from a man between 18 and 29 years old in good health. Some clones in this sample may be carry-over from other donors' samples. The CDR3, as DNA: TGTGCCAGCTCAGCCGGGACTAGAGGGGAGCAGGCCACCTACGAGCAGTACTTC. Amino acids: CASSAGTRGEQATYEQYF.